Listed below are T cell receptor beta chains from one sample, sequenced in a study of spatial heterogeneity in lung cancer. MiXCR was run by TCRdb on the 5' RACE reads, yielding one entry per CDR3 protein. The sample yields around 110,000 distinct CDR3 sequences, less than 15% seen once. The sample in question was PBMCs, obtained at follow-up. All receptors come from a male donor with early-stage non-small cell lung cancer. Both conserved end residues are part of each CDR3. The D gene is left open where the match is weak. Some rows have no size entry. The others give once, few or many, or a class for an expanded clone.

d_call clone_size j_call v_call cdr3_nt cdr3_aa
TRBD1 . TRBJ1-6 TRBV27 TGTGCCAGCAGAGCCGGGACAGGGGGGAATTCACCCCTCCACTTT CASRAGTGGNSPLHF
TRBD1 few TRBJ2-5 TRBV5-1 TGCGCCAGCAGCTTCGGGACAGCAGAAGAGACCCAGTACTTC CASSFGTAEETQYF
. many TRBJ1-5 TRBV6-5 TGTGCCAGCAGCCGAAGCCCCCTCAGGGCTGATAGCAATCAGCCCCAGCATTTT CASSRSPLRADSNQPQHF
TRBD2 few TRBJ2-3 TRBV3-1 TGTGCCAGCAGCCAAGCCTATGGACTAGCGGGGGGCACAGATACGCAGTATTTT CASSQAYGLAGGTDTQYF
. . TRBJ1-5 TRBV7-2 TGTGCCAGCAGCCCTAGGGGAGGGGCTCAGCCCCAGCATTTT CASSPRGGAQPQHF
. . TRBJ1-5 TRBV15 TGTGCCACCAGCAGAGCGAAGGGTGACGGCCAGCCCCAGCATTTT CATSRAKGDGQPQHF
. many TRBJ1-5 TRBV9 TGTGCCAGCAGAGACGGCGGGCCTAATCAGCCCCAGCATTTT CASRDGGPNQPQHF
TRBD1 . TRBJ2-1 TRBV12-3/TRBV12-4 TGTGCCAGCAGTCCGCGACAGGGGGCGGGAAATGAGCGGTTCTTC CASSPRQGAGNERFF
. few TRBJ2-3 TRBV20-1 TGCAGTGCTGGTCCCAGGGGCTCTGGCACAGATACGCAGTATTTT CSAGPRGSGTDTQYF
. few TRBJ1-5 TRBV10-3 TGTGCCATCCGGACAGAGACTCATCAGCCCCAGCATTTT CAIRTETHQPQHF
. many TRBJ2-4 TRBV29-1 TGCAGCGTTGTGGGAAAGGGATGGGGCATTCAGTACTTC CSVVGKGWGIQYF
. many TRBJ1-6 TRBV20-1 TGCAGTGCTGAAAGGCTGACTCGGGGTCGTTCAGGGAATTCACCCCTCCACTTT CSAERLTRGRSGNSPLHF
. many TRBJ1-3 TRBV7-9 TGTGCCAGCAGCCGCGGTCTTCAACCAGGAAACACCATATATTTT CASSRGLQPGNTIYF
. few TRBJ1-2 TRBV20-1 TGCAGTGCTAGACTCGGATTCTATGGCTACACCTTC CSARLGFYGYTF
. once TRBJ2-4 TRBV5-1 TGCGCCAGCAGCTTGGGTCCAGGATTAGCCAAAAACATTCAGTACTTC CASSLGPGLAKNIQYF
TRBD1 . TRBJ1-1 TRBV28 TGTGCCAGCAGTTTATACCAGACACAGGGGGCGCGAAGCTATGGTGAAGCTTTCTTT CASSLYQTQGARSYGEAFF
. many TRBJ1-1 TRBV4-1 TGCGCCAGCAGCCATCACAGTAGGCTGAACACTGAAGCTTTCTTT CASSHHSRLNTEAFF
. few TRBJ2-5 TRBV9 TGTGCCAGCAGCGTAGCTTTGGACAGAAGGGGAGGAGAGACCCAGTACTTC CASSVALDRRGGETQYF
TRBD2 . TRBJ2-1 TRBV11-2 TGTGCCAGCAGCTTAGGAGGCGGACTAGACAATGAGCAGTTCTTC CASSLGGGLDNEQFF
TRBD1 . TRBJ2-1 TRBV19 TGTGCCAGTCTTCGGGGACAGGGAGTAGGGAATGAGCAGTTCTTC CASLRGQGVGNEQFF
TRBD1 many TRBJ1-4 TRBV5-1 TGCGCCAGCCGACAGGGTATGGAAAAACTGTTTTTT CASRQGMEKLFF
. . TRBJ1-2 TRBV7-8 TGTGCCAGCAGCTTAGGGTCAGGGAGCGGCTACACCTTC CASSLGSGSGYTF
TRBD1 few TRBJ2-5 TRBV27 TGTGCCAGCAGTCGACAGGGGCGGAAGACCCAGTACTTC CASSRQGRKTQYF
. many TRBJ2-2 TRBV5-1 TGCGCCAGCAGCTGGACGTCGGGATCCGGGGAGCTGTTTTTT CASSWTSGSGELFF
TRBD2 . TRBJ2-7 TRBV4-2 TGTGCCAGCAGCTCAGGACTAGCCTACGAGCAGTACTTC CASSSGLAYEQYF
. few TRBJ1-1 TRBV6-6 TGTGCCAGCAGCAACAGTGCCACTGAAGCTTTCTTT CASSNSATEAFF
TRBD1 few TRBJ1-5 TRBV10-3 TGTGCCATCAGTGCGTCAAGGGGACAGGGAAAGGATCAGCCCCAGCATTTT CAISASRGQGKDQPQHF
TRBD1 . TRBJ1-1 TRBV6-5 TGTGCCAGCAACCGACAGGGTAACACTGAAGCTTTCTTT CASNRQGNTEAFF
. few TRBJ2-3 TRBV29-1 TGCAGCGTCGCCGAGGCAGGGGTCACAGATACGCAGTATTTT CSVAEAGVTDTQYF
. . TRBJ1-4 TRBV6-5 TGTGCCACCAAGGAAGCACCGTCTAATGAAAAACTGTTTTTT CATKEAPSNEKLFF
. . TRBJ2-7 TRBV10-3 TGTGCCATCAGGAGGGACTTGGGCTCCTACGAGCAGTACTTC CAIRRDLGSYEQYF
TRBD1 few TRBJ2-7 TRBV28 TGTGCCAGCAGTCTCCGGGACAGCGTCCTTTTC CASSLRDSVLF
TRBD1 . TRBJ1-2 TRBV5-1 TGCGCCAGCAGCTCGGGACAGCCCTCCTATGGCTACACCTTC CASSSGQPSYGYTF
TRBD1 many TRBJ1-4 TRBV5-1 TGCGCCAGCAGCCTTGCACCGGGACAGGGATATGAAAAACTGTTTTTT CASSLAPGQGYEKLFF
. many TRBJ1-2 TRBV4-3 TGCGCCAGCAGCCAAGATTTTCGGACTGCCGGATATGGCTACACCTTC CASSQDFRTAGYGYTF
. few TRBJ2-5 TRBV10-3 TGTGCCATCAGTGACAGGAACCAAGAGACCCAGTACTTC CAISDRNQETQYF
. many TRBJ2-3 TRBV11-2 TGTGCCAGCAGCGCCCAGGCTGGGAGTCACACAGATACGCAGTATTTT CASSAQAGSHTDTQYF
. many TRBJ2-3 TRBV19 TGTGCCAGTACCATAGCAGATACGCAGTATTTT CASTIADTQYF
. . TRBJ1-4 TRBV12-3/TRBV12-4 TGTGCCAGCAGTCCGTCGGGGATTAGAGGCGAAAAACTGTTTTTT CASSPSGIRGEKLFF
. few TRBJ1-6 TRBV28 TGTGCCAGCAGGTTGAGGGTTTTGGCAGGAAGGAATTCACCCCTCCACTTT CASRLRVLAGRNSPLHF
. . TRBJ2-1 TRBV7-8 TGTGCCAGCAGCTTAGTAGCCCAGGGAGGCTACAATGAGCAGTTCTTC CASSLVAQGGYNEQFF
TRBD1 . TRBJ1-5 TRBV20-1 TGCAGTGCAGGGGGACAGGGAAGCAATCAGCCCCAGCATTTT CSAGGQGSNQPQHF
. few TRBJ2-6 TRBV7-2 TGTGCGGGGTCGAGGGCCCTAAGTTCTGGGGCCAACGTCCTGACTTTC CAGSRALSSGANVLTF
. . TRBJ2-6 TRBV5-1 TGCGCCAGCAGCCCCGAGATCAGCGGGTACAACGTCCTGACTTTC CASSPEISGYNVLTF
TRBD2 many TRBJ2-1 TRBV20-1 TGCAGTGCTAAGACTTTTCCGGGGGGGCCACAGTTCTTC CSAKTFPGGPQFF